These T cell receptor beta chains were read from a single sample in a study of T cells in Graves' hyperthyroidism and ophthalmopathy. In TCRdb, the multiplex PCR reads were re-called with MiXCR into one record per CDR3 protein. Seen here are under 300,000 distinct CDR3 sequences, roughly an eighth observed once, and the top ten hold 7.9%. The specimen was blood. The receptors stem from a woman in her forties with Graves' hyperthyroidism. CDR3s include the opening cysteine and the closing phenylalanine or tryptophan. The D gene is left open where the match is weak. Part of the rows lack a size; the others show once, few, many or a class for expanded clones.

>TRBJ1-1|TRBV24-1|TRBD1|once
TGTGCCACCAGTGACCCGGGACAGGCGTTGAACACTGAAGCTTTCTTT
CATSDPGQALNTEAFF
>TRBJ1-1|TRBV6-5|-|few
TGTGCCAGCAGTTACGGCAGCCACATGAACACTGAAGCTTTCTTT
CASSYGSHMNTEAFF
>TRBJ2-7|TRBV20-1|-|many
TGCAGTGCTCCCGTCTCGCGGTCGGGTGGGGAGCAGTACTTC
CSAPVSRSGGEQYF
>TRBJ2-6|TRBV4-1|-|-
TGCGCCAGCAGCCAAGAATCGACCGTTCCCCTCTCTGGGGCCAACGTCCTGACTTTC
CASSQESTVPLSGANVLTF
>TRBJ1-1|TRBV11-2|-|many
TGTGCCAGCACCCACTCTCAGAACACTGAAGCTTTCTTT
CASTHSQNTEAFF
>TRBJ2-5|TRBV29-1|-|few
TGCAGCGTTGAAGGCAGGATGGTCGAGACCCAGTACTTC
CSVEGRMVETQYF
>TRBJ2-1|TRBV19|TRBD2|once
TGTGCCAGTAGTGCAGGACTAGCGGGGGACAATGAGCAGTTCTTC
CASSAGLAGDNEQFF
>TRBJ1-4|TRBV7-9|-|-
TGTGCCAGCGCCATACAGGGAGTCGGCGAAAAACTGTTTTTT
CASAIQGVGEKLFF
>TRBJ2-1|TRBV10-3|TRBD2|-
TGTGCCATCAGCCCTAGCGGGAGAACTTCCTACAATGAGCAGTCCTTC
CAISPSGRTSYNEQSF
>TRBJ2-3|TRBV12-3/TRBV12-4|-|many
TGTGCCAGCAGTTTAGTCACCGCGAGCACAGATACGCAGTATTTT
CASSLVTASTDTQYF
>TRBJ1-1|TRBV29-1|-|many
TGCAGCGTTGTCCTAGGAGGAATGAACACTGAAGCTTTCTTT
CSVVLGGMNTEAFF
>TRBJ1-5|TRBV24-1|-|many
TGTGCCACCAGTGACGGGACGGCGCCCCGGGGTCAGCCCCAGCATTTT
CATSDGTAPRGQPQHF
>TRBJ2-5|TRBV6-5|-|many
TGTGCCAGCAGTTACAACGGACAGCAACAAGAGACCCAGTACTTC
CASSYNGQQQETQYF
>TRBJ2-2|TRBV20-1|-|few
TGCAGTGCCCCGGACAGTTGGGGGAAGCTGTTTTTT
CSAPDSWGKLFF
>TRBJ1-5|TRBV7-7|-|many
TGTGCTAGCAGCTGCCAGGGTAAGGCGCAGCCCCAGCATTTT
CASSCQGKAQPQHF
>TRBJ1-4|TRBV18|TRBD1|few
TGTGCCAGCTCCCCTGACAGGGGGAGAGGGGATGAAAAACTGTTTTTT
CASSPDRGRGDEKLFF
>TRBJ2-7|TRBV13|TRBD2|many
TGTGCCAGCAGCTTAGGGCTAGCGGGGTCCCACGAGCAGTACTTC
CASSLGLAGSHEQYF
>TRBJ2-3|TRBV7-2|-|few
TGTGCCAGCAGCCCAGGGGCGGGTAATACGCAGTATTTT
CASSPGAGNTQYF
>TRBJ1-2|TRBV5-1|-|few
TGCGCCAGCAGCGGGGGTACAGTTACATATGGCTACACCTTC
CASSGGTVTYGYTF
>TRBJ2-3|TRBV20-1|-|many
TGCAGTGCCAGGACATTTAGTAGCACAGATACGCAGTATTTT
CSARTFSSTDTQYF
>TRBJ2-2|TRBV12-3/TRBV12-4|TRBD2|-
TGTGCCAGCAGTTTAGACTTACTAGCGGGAGGCACCGGGGAGCTGTTTTTT
CASSLDLLAGGTGELFF
>TRBJ1-5|TRBV2|-|many
TGTGCCAGCAGTGATGGGGCAGGTCAGCCCCAGCATTTT
CASSDGAGQPQHF
>TRBJ2-3|TRBV14|TRBD2|many
TGTGCCAGCAGCCGGTCCGGGACTAGAGCCACAGATACGCAGTATTTT
CASSRSGTRATDTQYF
>TRBJ2-4|TRBV14|-|-
TGTGCCAGCAGCCAAGGACAGGGAGGCATTCAGTACTTC
CASSQGQGGIQYF
>TRBJ1-5|TRBV6-1|-|many
TGTGCCAGCAGTGTTTTCAGGGGAGATCAGCCCCAGCATTTT
CASSVFRGDQPQHF
>TRBJ2-5|TRBV7-2|TRBD2|many
TGTGCCAGCAGCCATTCTCCAGACCTAGCGGGGGTGCAAGAGACCCAGTACTTC
CASSHSPDLAGVQETQYF
>TRBJ2-5|TRBV6-1|-|many
TGTGCCAGCAGTAAAGCGGGTGGGCAAGAGACCCAGTACTTC
CASSKAGGQETQYF
>TRBJ1-2|TRBV10-3|-|many
TGTGCCATCAGTGAGTCCATCACAAGCTGGGGCTATGGCTACACCTTC
CAISESITSWGYGYTF
>TRBJ2-7|TRBV12-3/TRBV12-4|TRBD2|many
TGTGCCAGCAGTCCAAGGGTAGCGGGGGTCTCCTACGAGCAGTACTTC
CASSPRVAGVSYEQYF
>TRBJ2-5|TRBV3-1|-|many
TGTGCCAGCAGCCAAGATAGGACACGCCGACCCCAGTACTTC
CASSQDRTRRPQYF
>TRBJ2-4|TRBV28|-|many
TGTGCCAGCAGCCCTGGGACGGTACTAGCCAAAAACATTCAGTACTTC
CASSPGTVLAKNIQYF
>TRBJ2-7|TRBV7-9|-|-
TGTGCCAGCAGCGGGATTTCGGGCTTTGGAGGCGAGCAGTACTTC
CASSGISGFGGEQYF
>TRBJ1-2|TRBV2|-|many
TGTGCCAGCAGGGTACAGGGAGTCCCTCATGGCTACACCTTC
CASRVQGVPHGYTF
>TRBJ1-5|TRBV19|-|-
TGTGCCAGTAGTCGGTCCCGAGAACAGCCCCAGCATTTT
CASSRSREQPQHF
>TRBJ1-4|TRBV6-2/TRBV6-3|-|-
TGTGCCAGCAGTTACACCGGGCTCCGCAATGAAAAACTGTTTTTT
CASSYTGLRNEKLFF
>TRBJ2-7|TRBV9|-|-
TGTGCCAGCAGCGTAGCCGGAGATAGTTTCTACGAGCAGTACTTC
CASSVAGDSFYEQYF
>TRBJ2-3|TRBV27|TRBD1|many
TGTGCCAGCAGACAGGGGGACTCCAGCACAGATACGCAGTATTTT
CASRQGDSSTDTQYF
>TRBJ2-3|TRBV5-1|-|many
TGCGCCAGCACCCTGGGGACTCCCAGGGATACGCAGTATTTT
CASTLGTPRDTQYF
>TRBJ2-3|TRBV28|TRBD2|-
TGTGCCAGCAGTTTGCCCGGGACTAGCGTACATACGCAGTATTTT
CASSLPGTSVHTQYF
>TRBJ2-7|TRBV6-1|-|many
TGTGCCAGCAGTTCCCGGGACGTAAGCTCCTACGAGCAGTACTTC
CASSSRDVSSYEQYF
>TRBJ1-2|TRBV6-5|-|many
TGTGCCAGCAGTTACGAGCCCTTTAACTATGGCTACACCTTC
CASSYEPFNYGYTF
>TRBJ1-1|TRBV3-1|TRBD1|many
TGTGCCAGCAGTCACACGAACAGGGGGAACACTGAAGCTTTCTTT
CASSHTNRGNTEAFF
>TRBJ2-7|TRBV29-1|TRBD1|few
TGCAGCGGCTCCGGGACAGGGTTAAACGAGCAGTACTTC
CSGSGTGLNEQYF
>TRBJ2-3|TRBV7-9|TRBD2|many
TGTGCCAGCAGCATCCGGACTAGCCGTAGCACAGATACGCAGTATTTT
CASSIRTSRSTDTQYF
>TRBJ1-4|TRBV11-3|-|many
TGTGCCAGCAGCTTAGAGGCCGAAAATGAAAAACTGTTTTTT
CASSLEAENEKLFF
>TRBJ1-6|TRBV3-1|-|many
TGTGCCAGCAGCCAAACGAAGTTTATGGGTTATAATTCACCCCTCCACTTT
CASSQTKFMGYNSPLHF
>TRBJ1-5|TRBV6-1|TRBD1|many
TGTGCCAGCACCGACCGACAGGGGAGGATTCAGCCCCAGCATTTT
CASTDRQGRIQPQHF
>TRBJ2-5|TRBV5-4|-|-
TGTGCCAGCAGCCCTCCCGGGGCACAACAAGAGACCCAGTACTTC
CASSPPGAQQETQYF
>TRBJ1-5|TRBV28|-|many
TGTGCCAGCAGCGCCGGAGCTAGTTTCCCCCAGCATTTT
CASSAGASFPQHF
>TRBJ2-6|TRBV9|-|-
TGTGCCAGCACCCTGGGACCTGGGGCCAACGTCCTGACTTTC
CASTLGPGANVLTF
>TRBJ1-2|TRBV11-1|-|-
TGTGCCAGCAGCTCACAGGCTGGGGGGGCTCCCGGCTACACCTTC
CASSSQAGGAPGYTF
>TRBJ1-5|TRBV5-1|-|many
TGCGCCAGCAGCACCGGGACCAGCAGCAATCAGCCCCAGCATTTT
CASSTGTSSNQPQHF
>TRBJ1-1|TRBV2|-|many
TGTGCCAGCAGTGACCGGAGACTGAACACTGAAGCTTTCTTT
CASSDRRLNTEAFF
>TRBJ2-7|TRBV19|TRBD1|-
TGTGCCAGTAGTGGGACAGGTAGCGTCGGCGAGCAGTACTTC
CASSGTGSVGEQYF
>TRBJ1-6|TRBV7-2|-|many
TGTGCCAGCAGCTCCGGCCGGCCGGGATCACCCCTCCACTTT
CASSSGRPGSPLHF
>TRBJ2-5|TRBV6-2/TRBV6-3|-|many
TGTGCCAGCAGTTACGAGTGGGACCCGCAAGAGACCCAGTACTTC
CASSYEWDPQETQYF
>TRBJ1-6|TRBV6-9|TRBD1|-
TGTGCCAGCAGTTCGCCCCCCGGGACAGGGACGGGTTCGCCCCTCCACTTT
CASSSPPGTGTGSPLHF